What follows is one T cell receptor beta chain and its context. Its antigen remains unidentified. This CDR3 is also generated by other DNA sequences in the sample. This CDR3 spans 12 amino acids. V was shortened by 2 bases and J by 1 base, with 5 bases between the two germline ends. Germline loops: CDR1 GTSNPN, CDR2 SVGIG (reference sequence). Only in-frame clones appear in the TCRdb table, and some are missing; sequencing was by immunoSEQ multiplex PCR. The data show some 900,000 clones, over 75% seen once. This sample was included in a study of shared clonotypes between healthy human individuals. General observations from the study: Although depth was large, rarefaction showed that sequencing of the sorted subsets was incomplete.

Sequences were obtained from memory CD4+ T cells sorted from blood. Subset in this sample: CD45RA-negative fraction. The V gene is TRBV30, the J gene TRBJ1-2; the D is unclear. This TCR was sampled from a man younger than 30 in good health. CDR3: CAWSPDNYGYTF. As DNA, the CDR3 is TGTGCCTGGAGTCCCGATAACTATGGCTACACCTTC.